This TCR beta chain came from a study of blood T cell repertoires in COVID-19. Study-level information: Material from acute and convalescent COVID-19 was sourced from the United States, Italy and Spain.

The CDR3 spans 15 residues. Germline CDR1 DFQATT, CDR2 SNEGSKA (reference sequence). Trimming took 6 bases from V and 3 from J, leaving 18 bases between them. Clones were sequenced by immunoSEQ multiplex PCR, and TCRdb holds only the in-frame ones, with some missing. This sample carries about 180,000 clones, around 85% of them seen once, and the ten largest clones take roughly 8.7%. V usage is TRBV20-1 and J usage is TRBJ1-5; TRBD1 might be the D (5 bases). Sequencing was performed on peripheral blood. The sequence came from a man aged 45-65 years with active or convalescent COVID-19. CDR3 nucleotides: TGCAGTGCCAGTAGGACCGCGGGGGACAATCAGCCCCAGCATTTT. Its protein product is CSASRTAGDNQPQHF.